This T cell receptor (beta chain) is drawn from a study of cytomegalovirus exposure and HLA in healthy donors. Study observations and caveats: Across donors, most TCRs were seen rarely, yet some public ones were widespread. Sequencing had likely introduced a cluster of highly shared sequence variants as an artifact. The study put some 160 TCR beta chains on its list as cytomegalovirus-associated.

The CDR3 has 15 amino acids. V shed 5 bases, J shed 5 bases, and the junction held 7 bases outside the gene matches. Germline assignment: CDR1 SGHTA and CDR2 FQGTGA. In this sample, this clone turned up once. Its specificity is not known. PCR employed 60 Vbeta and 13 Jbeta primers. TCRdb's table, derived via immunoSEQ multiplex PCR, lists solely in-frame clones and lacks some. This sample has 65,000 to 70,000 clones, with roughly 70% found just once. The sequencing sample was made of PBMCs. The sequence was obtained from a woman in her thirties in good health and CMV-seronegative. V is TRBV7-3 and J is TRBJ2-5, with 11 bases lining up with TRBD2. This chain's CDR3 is CASSLGTSGIETQYF. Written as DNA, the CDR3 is TGTGCCAGCAGCCTTGGGACTAGCGGCATTGAGACCCAGTACTTC.